These 8 T cell receptor beta chains were all obtained from the same sample, sequenced in a study of blood T cell repertoires in COVID-19. Sequenced by immunoSEQ multiplex PCR; TCRdb stores in-frame clones only, minus some. In the table there are about 23,000 clones, 75% to 85% of which are singletons. The material sequenced was peripheral blood. The receptors come from a man aged 70-80 years with acute or convalescent COVID-19.

This rearrangement joins TRBV6-5 to TRBJ2-5; 12 nucleotides match TRBD2. CDR1 and CDR2 from the germline V gene are MNHEY and SVGAGI. This CDR3 has 13 residues. V lost 8 bases, J lost 5 bases, and 3 bases stayed unmatched. The CDR3 sequence: CASRLAGVETQYF. CDR3 nucleotides: TGTGCCAGCCGACTAGCGGGGGTGGAGACCCAGTACTTC.

This clone was picked up a small number of times. CDR3: CASNFGVPAYEQYF. CDR3 in DNA: TGTGCCAGCAACTTCGGGGTACCAGCCTACGAGCAGTACTTC. This chain joins TRBV7-2 and TRBJ2-7; the D gene is possibly TRBD2 (5 bases). The CDR3 has 14 amino acids. Trimming pared 7 bases from V and 2 bases from J, leaving 15 bases between. Germline loops: CDR1 SGHTA, CDR2 FQGNSA.

This clone was counted once. This sequence joins TRBV3-1 (or the pseudogene TRBV3-2) and TRBJ2-5, with D perhaps matching TRBD2 (5 bases). Trimming cost V 2 bases and J 5 bases, with 9 bases left between them. The CDR3 is made up of 13 amino acids. Germline V gene sequence: CDR1 LGHDT, CDR2 YNNKEL (reference sequence). CDR3 nucleotide sequence: TGTGCCAGCAGCCAACCTGGGAGCGAGACCCAGTACTTC. This gives the protein CASSQPGSETQYF.

The chain uses TRBV7-8 and TRBJ1-4; D possibly corresponds to TRBD1 (5 bases). Germline assignment: CDR1 SGHVS and CDR2 FQNEAQ. This CDR3 spans 15 amino acids. Trimming shortened V by 6 bases and J by 8 bases, and 19 bases separated the two germline ends. CDR3 amino acids: CASRRVGQVGEKLFF. The CDR3 DNA reads as TGTGCCAGCAGGCGAGTAGGACAAGTAGGAGAAAAACTGTTTTTT.

The V and J genes are TRBV2 and TRBJ1-2; 8 positions match TRBD1. Germline lookup yields CDR1 SNHLY and CDR2 FYNNEI. There are 13 residues in the CDR3. The trim removed 6 bases at V and 6 bases at J, leaving 6 bases unmatched. The CDR3 DNA sequence: TGTGCCAGCAGCCACGAGACAGGGGATGGCTACACCTTC. Encoded protein: CASSHETGDGYTF. Together with reference TRBV2 and TRBJ1-2, the CDR3 gives the full variable domain: EPEVTQTPSHQVTQMGQEVILRCVPISNHLYFYWYRQILGQKVEFLVSFYNNEISEKSEIFDDQFSVERPDGSNFTLKIRSTKLEDSAMYFCASSHETGDGYTFGSGTRLTVV.

The rearrangement uses TRBV30 and TRBJ1-2; 9 positions match TRBD1. CDR1 GTSNPN and CDR2 SVGIG come from the germline V gene (reference sequence). This CDR3 is 14 amino acids long. Trimming at V came to 2 bases and at J to 5 bases, leaving 6 bases not matched to a gene. The CDR3 nucleotides are TGTGCCTGGAGTCGGCCCGGACAGGGGTATGGCTACACCTTC. Its translation is CAWSRPGQGYGYTF.

This clone was observed a few times. The chain carries TRBV28 and TRBJ1-3; weak D call: TRBD1 (6 bases). The germline V gene encodes CDR1 MDHEN and CDR2 SYDVKM. With 4 bases removed from V and 0 bases from J, the gap between germline ends came to 10 bases. CDR3 length equals 15 residues. The CDR3 region has the DNA TGTGCCAGCAGTTCCGACAGGCACTCTGGAAACACCATATATTTT. Protein product: CASSSDRHSGNTIYF.

This chain connects TRBV28 to TRBJ1-1, with no clear D. Looked up from germline, CDR1 is MDHEN and CDR2 is SYDVKM. This CDR3 has 14 amino acids. V was pared by 2 bases and J by 2 bases, with 9 bases between. The CDR3 DNA reads as TGTGCCAGCAGTTTAAGCCTTCCCAACACTGAAGCTTTCTTT. This codes for CASSLSLPNTEAFF.